The subject of this entry is one T cell receptor (beta chain). It lacks a known antigen. Nothing much larger sits one base from this clone, and base qualities are not available. These data belong to a study of shared clonotypes between healthy human individuals (dated by TCRdb to the early 2020s). A note on the overall study: Two women and a few men aged 18 to 49 years were included in the cohort. Per donor, three plates each were used for CD4 naive and CD4 memory, two for CD8 naive, and one for CD8 memory. Each donor's leukapheresis produced roughly between roughly 0.85 and 9.5 billion PBMCs. Libraries were prepared and TCR repertoires were sequenced by different laboratories using diverse techniques, in order to increase sequencing depth and limit assay-specific biases. To estimate repertoire size and how much clonotype sharing occurs between individuals, the study deeply sequenced the blood TCR repertoires of five healthy adults.

The study at large found these results: Based on pairwise subsampling, the degree of clonotype sharing among donors was expected to be affected by sequencing depth. Naive subsets generally had larger estimated clonotype richness than memory subsets. Sampling was limited to blood, and TCR repertoires in tissue likely differ from TCR repertoires in blood. Roughly 5% of naive CD4, 3.5% of naive CD8, roughly 2.4% of memory CD4, and 0.4% of memory CD8 clonotypes were shared across several donors. Compared with non-shared clonotypes, the clonotypes found in all four sorted-subset donors had higher generation probabilities. Even with the large sequencing depth, rarefaction of the sorted-subset datasets indicated that sequencing was incomplete. The small number of donors limited the genetic and exposure-history diversity represented.

Using the deep immunoSEQ assay, TCR CDR3 regions were amplified from genomic DNA by multiplex PCR. Genomic DNA extracted from each cell subset was distributed evenly over all wells of several immunoSEQ 96-well plates, and each plate served as one replicate. Each replicate PCR for sorted subsets received approximately 220 ng genomic DNA, equal to roughly 30,000 T cell genomes. Purified libraries were measured with a Qubit 3.0 fluorometer, size-checked on a Bioanalyzer 2100, and measured again with the KAPA Library Quantification kit. Each immunoSEQ 96-well plate was sequenced on its own single-read 150-cycle Illumina NextSeq 550 flow cell. The source study handled its data this way. Because the immunoSEQ output held only junctional sequences and lacked quality scores, the filtering could not match the filtering applied to full-length reads. Sequences were annotated with PyIR, a Python wrapper for IgBLAST v1.9, and V/J genes and CDR3 were assigned using IMGT germline references. Any read was removed if the V/J assignment was weak (E-value above 1e-6), the CDR3 was missing, or the read contained stop codons, out-of-frame junctions, or ambiguous translated residues. V3J clonotypes were defined as sequences sharing an identical inferred V gene, J gene, and CDR3 amino acid sequence. Percentage overlap between repertoires was computed as shared unique clonotypes divided by the size of the smaller repertoire. RTK rarefaction, the Chao1 estimator, and Recon v2.1 estimates of unobserved clonotypes were used to assess repertoire richness. For all TCRbeta clonotypes obtained by the gDNA method from a few donors, generation probabilities were computed with OLGA. Drawn from immuneACCESS, this table holds only the in-frame rearrangements with V and J called that TCRdb kept. Clones are partly lost; checked studies trace under half to an unresolved V gene and leave the rest unexplained. V and J calls and clone size come straight from that table; D and trimming were deduced from the DNA. The sample table holds more than 2 million clones, of which around 95% were seen once. About 0.13% of the sample is in the top ten clones.

Healthy HIV-negative adults with no recently reported acute infections or vaccinations were included as donors. All donors were Caucasian adults living in Nashville, Tennessee, USA. Magnetic negative selection was used to enrich CD4+ T cells, after which naive cells were positively selected on CD45RA and the negative fraction became the memory subset. After blood collection by leukapheresis, PBMCs were isolated using Ficoll-Histopaque density gradient centrifugation and then cryopreserved in the vapor phase of liquid nitrogen. Analytical flow cytometry was used to check the purity and quantity of each magnetically sorted T cell population. Genomic DNA was isolated from each sorted fraction and quantified by UV absorbance on a Nanodrop 2000c. Its CDR3 holds 16 amino acids, cysteine through phenylalanine. Only the CDR3 region is kept as DNA, spanning 48 bases read in frame from base 1. After removal of 4 bases from V and 2 bases from J, the junction retains 6 bases not matched to a gene. CDR1 and CDR2 (SGHRS, YFSETQ) derive from the germline V gene.

The rearrangement joined TRBV5-1 to TRBJ2-3; TRBD2 aligns with 11 central bases. This receptor was obtained from a young man in good health. What was sequenced was naive CD4+ T cells sorted from blood. The intended sense of this specimen's cell subset or site label: CD45RA+ positively selected. The CDR3 has the sequence CASSLGTSGATDTQYF. The nucleotides read TGCGCCAGCAGCCTAGGGACTAGCGGAGCCACAGATACGCAGTATTTT.